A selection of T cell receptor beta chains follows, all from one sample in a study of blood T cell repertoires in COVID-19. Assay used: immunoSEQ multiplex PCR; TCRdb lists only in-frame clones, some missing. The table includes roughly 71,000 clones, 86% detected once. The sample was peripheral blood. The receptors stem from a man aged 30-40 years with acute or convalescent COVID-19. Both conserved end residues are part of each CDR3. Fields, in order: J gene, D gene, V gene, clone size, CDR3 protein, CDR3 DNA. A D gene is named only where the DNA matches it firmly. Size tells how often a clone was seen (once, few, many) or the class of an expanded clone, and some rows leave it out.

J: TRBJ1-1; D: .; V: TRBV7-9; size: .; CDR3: CASSPRSESNTEAFF; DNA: TGTGCCAGCAGCCCCCGGAGCGAATCGAACACTGAAGCTTTCTTT
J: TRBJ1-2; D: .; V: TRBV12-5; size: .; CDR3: CASGLVQSGVGGYTF; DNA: TGTGCTAGTGGTTTGGTACAGTCAGGGGTTGGGGGCTACACCTTC
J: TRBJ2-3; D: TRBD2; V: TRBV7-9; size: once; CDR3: CASSARLSGGRPDTQYF; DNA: TGTGCCAGCAGCGCACGCCTTAGCGGGGGGCGACCAGATACGCAGTATTTT
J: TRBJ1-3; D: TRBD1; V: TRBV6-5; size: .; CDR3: CAGQDHPPEGDTIYF; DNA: TGTGCCGGACAGGACCACCCCCCTGAAGGGGACACCATATATTTT
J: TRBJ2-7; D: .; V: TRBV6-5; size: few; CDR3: CASSYSTGPSYEQYF; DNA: TGTGCCAGCAGTTACTCCACAGGGCCTTCCTACGAGCAGTACTTC
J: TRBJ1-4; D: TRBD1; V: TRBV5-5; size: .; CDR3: CASSPTQGARRTNEKLFF; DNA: TGTGCCAGCAGCCCGACACAGGGGGCAAGAAGGACTAATGAAAAACTGTTTTTT
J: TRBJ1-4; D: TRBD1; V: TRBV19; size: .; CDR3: CASSSEQGARKLFF; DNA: TGTGCCAGTAGTAGTGAACAGGGGGCGCGGAAACTGTTTTTT
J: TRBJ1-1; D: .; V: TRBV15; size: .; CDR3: CATSRVVSMNTEAFF; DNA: TGTGCCACCAGCAGAGTTGTGAGTATGAACACTGAAGCTTTCTTT
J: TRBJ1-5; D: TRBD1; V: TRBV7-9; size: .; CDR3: CASSFGTGRIQPQHF; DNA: TGTGCCAGCAGCTTCGGGACAGGGCGAATCCAGCCCCAGCATTTT
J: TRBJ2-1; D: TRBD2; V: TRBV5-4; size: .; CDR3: CASSPGLAGPFLQFF; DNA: TGTGCCAGCAGCCCCGGACTAGCGGGTCCCTTCTTGCAGTTCTTC
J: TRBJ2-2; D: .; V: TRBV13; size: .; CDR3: CASSQGQLLGELFF; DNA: TGTGCCAGCAGCCAAGGACAGCTGCTCGGGGAGCTGTTTTTT
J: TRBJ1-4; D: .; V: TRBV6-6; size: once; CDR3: CASRGRGTTNEKLFF; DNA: TGTGCCAGCAGGGGGCGGGGAACAACTAATGAAAAACTGTTTTTT
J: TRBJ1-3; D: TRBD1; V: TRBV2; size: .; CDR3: CASSIDRAGNTIYF; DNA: TGTGCCAGCAGTATTGACAGGGCTGGAAACACCATATATTTT